These 3 T cell receptor beta chains were sequenced from one sample in a study of tumor-infiltrating lymphocytes in primary liver carcinoma. A constant-region primer served to make TCR beta cDNA from 500 to 550 ng total RNA. Slightly modified ARM-PCR with three nested multiplex PCR rounds yielded TCR beta libraries. In the first two PCR rounds, TRBV1-TRBV30 forward primers were paired with a C-beta reverse primer, and each round lasted nine to ten cycles. MiXCR was run by TCRdb on the multiplex PCR reads, yielding one entry per CDR3 protein. Of 310,000 or so distinct CDR3 sequences listed, approximately 64% are singletons. Researchers drew blood RNA from unsorted whole blood and extracted germline DNA as well. The sample comprised peripheral blood. The source of these receptors is a middle-aged man with primary liver carcinoma and hepatitis B virus infection.

This clonotype has a handful of counts. A much larger clone is a single base away; this may be a read error. The chain uses TRBV7-9 and TRBJ1-2; the D is unclear. V was shortened by 8 bases and J by 8 bases, with 30 bases between the two germline ends. The CDR3 extends over 17 amino acids. Germline loops: CDR1 SEHNR, CDR2 FQNEAQ (reference sequence). CDR3 DNA sequence: TGTGCCAGCGGCCCATATTCGGGAGGTCCCCGAAGAGGAGGCTACACCTTC. It encodes CASGPYSGGPRRGGYTF.

With regard to this clonotype: A much larger clone lies one base from this, so it may be a read error. The rearrangement links TRBV5-6 to TRBJ2-1; D might be TRBD2 (5 bases). Germline CDR1 and CDR2: SGHDT and YYEEEE. The CDR3 runs to 15 residues. The CDR3 bases are TGTGCCAGCAGCTTCGGGTGGACTGGATCCCCTTGGCAGTCCTTC. The encoded protein is CASSFGWTGSPWQSF.

The chain carries TRBV29-1 and TRBJ1-2; 7 bases are a match to TRBD1. Germline assignment: CDR1 SQVTM and CDR2 ANQGSEA. The junction had 11 bases not matched to a gene; V was cut back by 5 bases and J by 11 bases. The CDR3 loop spans 12 amino acids. The CDR3 region is CSVWRGGLGYTF. DNA of the CDR3: TGCAGCGTTTGGAGAGGGGGCTTGGGTTACACCTTC.